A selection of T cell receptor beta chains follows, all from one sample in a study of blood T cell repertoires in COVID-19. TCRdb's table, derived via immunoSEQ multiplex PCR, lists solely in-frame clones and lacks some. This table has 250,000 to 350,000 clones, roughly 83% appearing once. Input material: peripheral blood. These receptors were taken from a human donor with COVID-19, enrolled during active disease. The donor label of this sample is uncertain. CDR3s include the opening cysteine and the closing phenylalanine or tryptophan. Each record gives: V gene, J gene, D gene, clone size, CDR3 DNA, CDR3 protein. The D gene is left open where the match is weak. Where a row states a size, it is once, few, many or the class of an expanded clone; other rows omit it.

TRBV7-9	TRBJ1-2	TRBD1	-	TGTGCCAGCAGCTTATCGCAGGGGGCCAACTATGGCTACACCTTC	CASSLSQGANYGYTF
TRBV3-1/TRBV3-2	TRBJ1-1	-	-	TGTGCCAGCAGCTATGGAGGGGCCAGCTTGAACACTGAAGCTTTCTTT	CASSYGGASLNTEAFF
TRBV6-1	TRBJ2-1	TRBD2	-	TGTGCCAGCAGTCAAGCGGGGAGCTCCTACAATGAGCAGTTCTTC	CASSQAGSSYNEQFF
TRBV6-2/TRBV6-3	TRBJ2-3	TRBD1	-	TGTGCCAGCAGCCAACAGGGGCCGCCGACAGATACGCAGTATTTT	CASSQQGPPTDTQYF
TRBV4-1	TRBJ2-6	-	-	TGCGCCAGCAGCCTAACTACTAGCTCTGGGGCCAACGTCCTGACTTTC	CASSLTTSSGANVLTF
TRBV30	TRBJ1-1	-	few	TGTGCCTGGAGCCCCCCCGCGCTCTTT	CAWSPPALF
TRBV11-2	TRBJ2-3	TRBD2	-	TGTGCCAGCAGCAAAGGACTAGCGGGAGGGCACGATACGCAGTATTTT	CASSKGLAGGHDTQYF
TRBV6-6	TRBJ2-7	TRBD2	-	TGTGCCAGCATCGAAGCGGGGGAGCGCCTGTCGCCATACTTC	CASIEAGERLSPYF
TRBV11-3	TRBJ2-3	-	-	TGTGCCAGCAGCCCCCGGAGCGGGAGCACAGATACGCAGTATTTT	CASSPRSGSTDTQYF
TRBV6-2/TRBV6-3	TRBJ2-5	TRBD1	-	TGTGCCAGCAGACCTACAGGGGGTGAGGAGACCCAGTACTTC	CASRPTGGEETQYF
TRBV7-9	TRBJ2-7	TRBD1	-	TGTGCCAGCACCCCACAGGGGTACGAGCAGTACTTC	CASTPQGYEQYF
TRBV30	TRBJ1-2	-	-	TGTGCCTGGAGTGTAGGCGGGACGGACTATGGCTACACCTTC	CAWSVGGTDYGYTF
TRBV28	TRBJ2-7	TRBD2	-	TGTGCCAGCAGTTTGGGCGGCCCCGGGACTAGCGGCTACGAGCAGTACTTC	CASSLGGPGTSGYEQYF
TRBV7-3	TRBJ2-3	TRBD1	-	TGTGCCAGCAGCTCAACAGGGGGCTCGGATACGCAGTATTTT	CASSSTGGSDTQYF